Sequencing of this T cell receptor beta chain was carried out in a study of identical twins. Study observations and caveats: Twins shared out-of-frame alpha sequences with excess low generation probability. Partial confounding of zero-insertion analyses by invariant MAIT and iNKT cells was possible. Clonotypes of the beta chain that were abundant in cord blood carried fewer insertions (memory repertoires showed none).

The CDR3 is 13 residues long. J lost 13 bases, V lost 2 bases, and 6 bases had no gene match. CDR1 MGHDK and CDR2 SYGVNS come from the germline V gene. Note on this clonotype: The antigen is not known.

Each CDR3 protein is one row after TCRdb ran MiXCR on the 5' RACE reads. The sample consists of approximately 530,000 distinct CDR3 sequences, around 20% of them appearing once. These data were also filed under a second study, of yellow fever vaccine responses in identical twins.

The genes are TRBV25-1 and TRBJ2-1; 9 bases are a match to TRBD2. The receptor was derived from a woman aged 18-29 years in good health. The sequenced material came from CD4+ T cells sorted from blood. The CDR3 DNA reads TGTGCCAGCAGTGAAAGGGTAGCGGGGGACCAGTTCTTC. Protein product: CASSERVAGDQFF.